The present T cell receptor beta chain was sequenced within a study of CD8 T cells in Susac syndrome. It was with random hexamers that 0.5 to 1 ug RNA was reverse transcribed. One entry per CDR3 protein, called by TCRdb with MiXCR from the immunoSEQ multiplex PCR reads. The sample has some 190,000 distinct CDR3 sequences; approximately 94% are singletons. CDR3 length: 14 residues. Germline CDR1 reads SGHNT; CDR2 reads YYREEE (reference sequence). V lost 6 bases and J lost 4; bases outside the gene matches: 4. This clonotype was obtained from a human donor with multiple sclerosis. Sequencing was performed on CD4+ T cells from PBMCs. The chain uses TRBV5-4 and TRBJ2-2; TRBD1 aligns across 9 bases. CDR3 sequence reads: CASKGQGVTGELFF. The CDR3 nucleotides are TGTGCCAGCAAGGGACAGGGAGTCACCGGGGAGCTGTTTTTT.